This TCR beta chain was recorded in a study of blood T cell repertoires in COVID-19. Study details: Samples taken during acute and convalescent COVID-19 were collected in the United States, Italy and Spain.

The protocol was immunoSEQ multiplex PCR, while the TCRdb copy is restricted to in-frame clones and leaves out a portion. The profile shows around 80,000 clones, roughly 76% of them singletons. The CDR3 spans 13 residues. CDR1 LGHDT and CDR2 YNNKEL come from the germline V gene (reference sequence). V was clipped by 3 bases and J by 6 bases; unmatched bases: 1. Material for sequencing was peripheral blood. This clonotype was obtained from a woman of 80 years or more with active or convalescent COVID-19. The rearrangement links TRBV3-1 (or the pseudogene TRBV3-2) to TRBJ1-2; 10 bases are shared with TRBD1. The chain's CDR3 is CASSHGQGDGYTF. In DNA form, the CDR3 reads TGTGCCAGCAGCCATGGACAGGGGGATGGCTACACCTTC.